A single sample gave rise to the 24 T cell receptor beta chains below, sequenced in a study of cytomegalovirus exposure and HLA in healthy donors. PCR amplification relied on 60 Vbeta primers (plus 13 Jbeta primers). The data were produced by immunoSEQ multiplex PCR, yet TCRdb's version contains in-frame clones alone and is incomplete. The sample lists fewer than 200,000 clones, approximately 12% seen once, with more than 7% in the top ten. The sample taken for sequencing was PBMCs. These receptors all come from a man over 45 in good health and CMV-seropositive.

The V and J genes are TRBV5-1 and TRBJ2-2; 7 nucleotides agree with TRBD2. Looked up from germline, CDR1 is SGHRS and CDR2 is YFSETQ. The length of the CDR3 is 15 residues. Trimming took 7 bases from V and 5 from J; bases not matched to a gene: 11. CDR3 in amino acids: CASESGAPGTGELFF. The CDR3 nucleotides read TGCGCCAGCGAAAGCGGGGCCCCGGGGACCGGGGAGCTGTTTTTT.

The chain links TRBV5-1 to TRBJ2-7; tentative D call: TRBD2 (5 bases). V was shortened by 4 bases and J by 5 bases, with 13 bases between the two germline ends. Per germline, CDR1 SGHRS and CDR2 YFSETQ. The CDR3 has 13 amino acids. CDR3 nucleotide sequence: TGCGCCAGCAGCAAGCCGGGTAGCGACGAGCAGTACTTC. Protein product: CASSKPGSDEQYF.

The V call is TRBV7-9, the J call TRBJ2-1; 7 nucleotides match TRBD2. The junction had 2 bases not matched to a gene; V was cut back by 1 base and J by 2 bases. Germline CDR1 is SEHNR and CDR2 is FQNEAQ (reference sequence). This CDR3 is 15 amino acids long. The CDR3 here is CASSLDAGAYNEQFF. As DNA, the CDR3 is TGTGCCAGCAGCTTAGACGCGGGGGCCTACAATGAGCAGTTCTTC.

As concerns this clone: The likely explanation is a read error, given a far larger clone one base away. Other nucleotide sequences in the sample specify the same CDR3. The chain is built from TRBV28 and TRBJ2-2; D call uncertain. Germline-derived CDR1 and CDR2 are MDHEN and SYDVKM. The length of the CDR3 is 12 residues. The DNA of the CDR3 is TGTGCAAGCAGTTTATTAGCCGGGGAGCTGTTTTTT. It yields the protein CASSLLAGELFF. Drawing the rest from reference TRBV28 and TRBJ2-2, the complete variable domain is DVKVTQSSRYLVKRTGEKVFLECVQDMDHENMFWYRQDPGLGLRLIYFSYDVKMKEKGDIPEGYSVSREKKERFSLILESASTNQTSMYLCASSLLAGELFFGEGSRLTVL.

The chain couples TRBV5-6 to TRBJ2-7; 7 nucleotides align to TRBD1. There are 14 residues in the CDR3. V was pared by 3 bases and J by 4 bases, with 7 bases of the junction left unmatched. Germline V gives CDR1 SGHDT, CDR2 YYEEEE. CDR3: CASSSGTESYEQYV. The CDR3 DNA reads TGTGCCAGCAGCTCCGGGACAGAGAGTTACGAGCAGTACGTC.

CDR3 coding DNA: TGTGCCACCACGAACTTTCTAGCGGGGGGAGGGGAGACCCAGTACTTC. Encoded protein: CATTNFLAGGGETQYF. The chain joins TRBV5-4 to TRBJ2-5; 11 positions match TRBD2. With V trimmed by 9 bases and J by 5 bases, 15 bases remained unmatched. The CDR3 covers 16 residues. Looked up from germline, CDR1 is SGHNT and CDR2 is YYREEE (reference sequence). Based on the CDR3 plus reference TRBV5-4 and TRBJ2-5, the full variable domain is ETGVTQSPTHLIKTRGQQVTLRCSSQSGHNTVSWYQQALGQGPQFIFQYYREEENGRGNFPPRFSGLQFPNYSSELNVNALELDDSALYLCATTNFLAGGGETQYFGPGTRLLVL.

The V call is TRBV6-6, the J call TRBJ1-4, with D perhaps matching TRBD1 (6 bases). V lost 2 bases to trimming and J lost 4 bases, with 8 bases between them. CDR1 and CDR2 (germline): MNHNY, SVGAGI (reference sequence). CDR3 length equals 14 residues. The CDR3 loop is CASSYGDNNEKLFF. Here the CDR3 DNA reads TGTGCCAGCAGTTACGGGGACAATAATGAAAAACTGTTTTTT.

This clone was counted between two and nine times. DNA of the CDR3: TGTGCCAGCAGTGGCTCGACAGGCTCTGGAAACACCATATATTTT. Its protein product is CASSGSTGSGNTIYF. The chain links TRBV2 to TRBJ1-3; the D gene is possibly TRBD1 (6 bases). Per germline, CDR1 SNHLY and CDR2 FYNNEI. Between the trimmed V and J ends, which lost 4 bases and 0 bases, there was a span of 10 bases. This CDR3 is built from 15 residues.

This clone occurred a few times. This sequence joins TRBV19 and TRBJ2-6, with 7 bases lining up with TRBD2. V shed 8 bases and J 3 bases; nucleotides not matched to a gene: 7. The germline CDR1 and CDR2 sequences are LNHDA and SQIVND (reference sequence). The CDR3 length is 15 residues. The CDR3 sequence is CASGRGTGGANVLTF. The CDR3 coding sequence is TGTGCCAGTGGGAGGGGTACCGGTGGGGCCAACGTCCTGACTTTC.

This clone was counted between two and nine times. The chain joins TRBV5-5 to TRBJ2-1, with 9 bases aligning to TRBD2. This CDR3 comprises 16 residues. Unmatched junction bases numbered 9, after V lost 0 bases and J lost 8 bases. Germline V gene data show CDR1 as SGHKS and CDR2 as YYEKEE (reference sequence). In DNA, the CDR3 is TGTGCCAGCAGCTTGGGCGCTCTAGCGGGGACCGATGAGCAGTTCTTC. This sequence encodes CASSLGALAGTDEQFF.

V usage is TRBV6-1 and J usage is TRBJ1-1, with D possibly TRBD1 on 5 matching bases. This CDR3 region has 13 residues. V lost 11 bases to trimming and J lost 1 base, with 14 bases between them. The germline gives CDR1 MNHNS, CDR2 SASEGT. CDR3 amino acids: CAAGPPKNTEAFF. CDR3 in DNA: TGTGCCGCAGGGCCGCCGAAGAACACTGAAGCTTTCTTT.

J is TRBJ1-6 and V is TRBV7-2; D not certain. The CDR3 is made up of 16 amino acids. Germline lookup yields CDR1 SGHTA and CDR2 FQGNSA. V lost 1 base and J lost 10, with 17 bases in between. The CDR3 sequence is CASSLVSYGVESPLHF. For the CDR3, the DNA is TGTGCCAGCAGCTTAGTAAGTTACGGGGTAGAATCACCCCTCCACTTT.

This clone appeared a few times. The chain has TRBV5-5 and TRBJ1-2, with no clear D. Germline V gene lookup returns CDR1 SGHKS and CDR2 YYEKEE (reference sequence). The CDR3 length is 14 residues. The V end was cut by 5 bases, the J end by 4 bases, with 15 bases between. The DNA of the CDR3 is TGTGCCAGCAGTTCTACAACAGAGCCCTATGGCTACACCTTC. Encoded protein: CASSSTTEPYGYTF.

The V call is TRBV19, the J call TRBJ1-6; TRBD1 might be the D (5 bases). This CDR3 has 15 residues. Between the trimmed V and J ends, which lost 5 bases and 4 bases, there was a span of 12 bases. Germline loops: CDR1 LNHDA, CDR2 SQIVND (reference sequence). The DNA for the CDR3 is TGTGCCAGTAGTCTTCCTGGGGGGTATAATTCACCCCTCCACTTT. Residues: CASSLPGGYNSPLHF.

This clone was seen a few times. V is TRBV9 and J is TRBJ2-1; TRBD2 agrees at 10 bases. Germline-derived CDR1 and CDR2 are SGDLS and YYNGEE. V trimming: 1 base; J trimming: 6 bases; junction bases outside the gene matches: 7. This CDR3 contains 16 residues. In nucleotides, the CDR3 is TGTGCCAGCAGCGTATACGGAGCGGGGGGGGCCAATGAGCAGTTCTTC. This sequence encodes CASSVYGAGGANEQFF.

V usage is TRBV4-1 and J usage is TRBJ2-2; D is possibly TRBD2 (7 bases). From germline, CDR1 is MGHRA and CDR2 YSYEKL. Trimming took off 0 bases at V and 6 bases at J, with 14 bases between the two ends. The CDR3 runs 16 residues. The CDR3 here is CASSQDTGGLSGELFF. In nucleotides, the CDR3 is TGCGCCAGCAGCCAAGATACGGGGGGCCTCTCCGGGGAGCTGTTTTTT.

This clone was counted only a few times. The chain recombines TRBV19 with TRBJ1-1, with D possibly matching TRBD1 (5 bases). The CDR3 length is 12 residues. V lost 5 bases, J lost 7 bases, and 11 bases lay in between. CDR1 is LNHDA, CDR2 SQIVND, per germline (reference sequence). As DNA, the CDR3 is TGTGCCAGTAGTTCCTACGACAGTGAAGCTTTCTTT. As protein: CASSSYDSEAFF. The complete variable domain, with remaining parts taken from reference TRBV19 and TRBJ1-1, reads DGGITQSPKYLFRKEGQNVTLSCEQNLNHDAMYWYRQDPGQGLRLIYYSQIVNDFQKGDIAEGYSVSREKKESFPLTVTSAQKNPTAFYLCASSSYDSEAFFGQGTRLTVV.

The genes are TRBV1 and TRBJ1-3; TRBD1, the table's D call, was not compared with the DNA. TRBV1 corresponds to a pseudogene. This CDR3 has 16 residues. CDR3 nucleotide sequence: TGCACCAGCAGCCGCCGGGACAGGGGACCTGGAAACACCATATATTTT. Translated, it gives CTSSRRDRGPGNTIYF.

The V gene is TRBV5-1, the J gene TRBJ2-1; D is perhaps TRBD2 (5 bases). Trimming shortened V by 6 bases and J by 7 bases, and 17 bases separated the two germline ends. CDR1 is SGHRS, CDR2 YFSETQ, per germline. The CDR3 has 14 residues. CDR3 sequence (DNA): TGCGCCAGCATAGAGGGTCACTGGACTAATGAGCAGTTCTTC. As protein: CASIEGHWTNEQFF.

The V call is TRBV2, the J call TRBJ1-2; 10 bases agree with TRBD1. V gave up 4 bases and J gave up 1 base; unmatched junction bases: 0. The CDR3 has 14 amino acids. Looked up from germline, CDR1 is SNHLY and CDR2 is FYNNEI. The DNA of the CDR3 is TGTGCCAGCAGTGGGACAGGGGGTAACTATGGCTACACCTTC. Residues: CASSGTGGNYGYTF.

Only a few counts were recorded for this clone. The V call is TRBV18, the J call TRBJ1-1; 7 nucleotides agree with TRBD1. V shed 4 bases, J shed 0 bases, and the junction held 2 bases outside the gene matches. Germline CDR1 and CDR2: KGHSH and LQKENI. The CDR3 contains 14 residues. The CDR3 spells CASSLQGLNTEAFF. The DNA of the CDR3 is TGTGCCAGCTCACTACAGGGGCTGAACACTGAAGCTTTCTTT.

The table lists this clone with a few counts. The chain uses TRBV19 and TRBJ2-1; a weak D match, TRBD2 (7 bases). Germline V CDR1 and CDR2: LNHDA, SQIVND (reference sequence). The CDR3 spans 15 residues. The V end was cut by 6 bases, the J end by 0 bases, with 12 bases between. The CDR3: CASSSGGISYNEQFF. As DNA, the CDR3 is TGTGCCAGTAGCTCGGGGGGCATCTCCTACAATGAGCAGTTCTTC.

This clone was counted only a few times. Other DNA variants within this sample encode the same CDR3. CDR3 bases: TGTGCCAGCAGAGCGGGGAGCACAGATACGCAGTATTTT. Protein: CASRAGSTDTQYF. The chain couples TRBV7-2 to TRBJ2-3; 7 bases align to TRBD2. With V trimmed by 6 bases and J by 0 bases, 0 bases remained unmatched. CDR3 size: 13 residues. From germline, CDR1 is SGHTA and CDR2 FQGNSA. The variable domain in full, with the rest retrieved from reference TRBV7-2 and TRBJ2-3, is GAGVSQSPSNKVTEKGKDVELRCDPISGHTALYWYRQSLGQGLEFLIYFQGNSAPDKSGLPSDRFSAERTGGSVSTLTIQRTQQEDSAVYLCASRAGSTDTQYFGPGTRLTVL.

This clone appeared a few times. J is TRBJ2-1 and V is TRBV6-1; 10 bases are shared with TRBD2. Looked up from germline, CDR1 is MNHNS and CDR2 is SASEGT. J lost 9 bases, V lost 5 bases, and 16 bases had no gene match. This CDR3 contains 17 residues. CDR3 loop: CASSQGLAETSYIEQFF. CDR3 sequence (DNA): TGTGCCAGCAGTCAAGGACTAGCGGAAACCTCTTATATTGAGCAGTTCTTC.